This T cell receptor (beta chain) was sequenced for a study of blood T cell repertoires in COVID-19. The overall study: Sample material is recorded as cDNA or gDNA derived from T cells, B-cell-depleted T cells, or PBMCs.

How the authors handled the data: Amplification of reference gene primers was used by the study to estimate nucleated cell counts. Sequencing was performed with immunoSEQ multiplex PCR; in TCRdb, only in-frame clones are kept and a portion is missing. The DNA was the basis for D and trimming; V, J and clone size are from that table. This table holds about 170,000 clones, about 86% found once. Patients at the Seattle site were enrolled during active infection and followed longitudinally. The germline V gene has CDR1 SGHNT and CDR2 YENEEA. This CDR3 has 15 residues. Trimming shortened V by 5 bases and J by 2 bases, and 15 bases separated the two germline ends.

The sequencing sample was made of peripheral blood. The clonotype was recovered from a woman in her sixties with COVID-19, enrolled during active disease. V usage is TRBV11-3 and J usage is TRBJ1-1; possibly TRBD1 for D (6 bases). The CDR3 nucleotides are TGTGCCAGCAGCGGACGTACAGGGTTTAACACTGAAGCTTTCTTT. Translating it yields CASSGRTGFNTEAFF.